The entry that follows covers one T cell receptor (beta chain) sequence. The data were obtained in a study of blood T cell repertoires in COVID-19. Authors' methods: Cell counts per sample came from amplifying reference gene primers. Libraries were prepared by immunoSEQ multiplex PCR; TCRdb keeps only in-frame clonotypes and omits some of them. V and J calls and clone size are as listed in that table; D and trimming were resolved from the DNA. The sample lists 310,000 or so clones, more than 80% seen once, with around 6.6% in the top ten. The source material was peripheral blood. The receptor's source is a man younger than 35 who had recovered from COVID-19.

CDR3 sequence reads: CASSPRTGIYGYTF. The CDR3 coding sequence is TGTGCCAGCAGTCCCCGGACAGGGATCTATGGCTACACCTTC. This chain connects TRBV6-5 to TRBJ1-2, with TRBD1 matching 8 bases. The CDR3 contains 14 residues. Germline values: CDR1 MNHEY, CDR2 SVGAGI. V dropped 5 bases and J dropped 4; count of bases not matched to a gene: 6.